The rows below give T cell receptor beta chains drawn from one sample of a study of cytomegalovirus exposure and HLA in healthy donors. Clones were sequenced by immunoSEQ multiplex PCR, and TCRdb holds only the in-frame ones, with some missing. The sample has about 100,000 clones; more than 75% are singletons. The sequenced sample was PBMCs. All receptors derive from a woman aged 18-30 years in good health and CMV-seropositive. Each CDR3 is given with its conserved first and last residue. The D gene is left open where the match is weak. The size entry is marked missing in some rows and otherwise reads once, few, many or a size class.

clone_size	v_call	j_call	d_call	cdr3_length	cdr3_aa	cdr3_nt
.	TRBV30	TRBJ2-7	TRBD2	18	CAWSVQFGEASGRDEQYF	TGTGCCTGGAGTGTACAATTCGGGGAGGCTAGCGGTAGGGACGAGCAGTACTTC
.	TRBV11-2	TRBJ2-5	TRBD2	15	CASSQGLASQETQYF	TGTGCCAGCAGCCAAGGACTAGCGAGCCAAGAGACCCAGTACTTC
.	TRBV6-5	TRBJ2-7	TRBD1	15	CASTPGQALYYEQYF	TGTGCCAGCACCCCCGGACAGGCCTTGTACTACGAGCAGTACTTC
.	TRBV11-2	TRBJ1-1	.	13	CASSLELYTEAFF	TGTGCCAGCAGCTTAGAACTCTACACTGAAGCTTTCTTT
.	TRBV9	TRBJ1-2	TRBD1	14	CASRPGQSNYGYTF	TGTGCCAGCAGACCGGGACAGTCTAACTATGGCTACACCTTC
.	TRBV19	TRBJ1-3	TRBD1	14	CASSPGGSGNTIYF	TGTGCCAGTAGCCCAGGGGGTTCTGGAAACACCATATATTTT
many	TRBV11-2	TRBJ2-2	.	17	CASTNRGGGGPAGELFF	TGTGCCAGCACCAATCGGGGAGGGGGAGGGCCGGCCGGGGAGCTGTTTTTT
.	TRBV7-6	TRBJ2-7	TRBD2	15	CASSQIAGISYEQYF	TGTGCCAGCAGTCAGATAGCGGGGATCTCCTACGAGCAGTACTTC
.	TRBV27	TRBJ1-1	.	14	CASSLGHLNTEAFF	TGTGCCAGCAGTTTAGGACACCTGAACACTGAAGCTTTCTTT
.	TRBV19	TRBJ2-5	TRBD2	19	CASSTYQGTSGRALQTQYF	TGTGCCAGTAGTACCTACCAGGGGACTAGCGGGAGAGCGCTTCAGACCCAGTACTTC
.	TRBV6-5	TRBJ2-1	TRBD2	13	CASSYSTAGVQFF	TGTGCCAGCAGTTACTCGACAGCGGGAGTTCAGTTCTTC
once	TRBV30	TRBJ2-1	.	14	CAWSGGAGAIEQFF	TGTGCCTGGAGTGGGGGGGCGGGAGCTATTGAGCAGTTCTTC
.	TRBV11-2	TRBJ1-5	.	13	CASSLGAGQPQHF	TGTGCCAGCAGCTTAGGGGCTGGTCAGCCCCAGCATTTT
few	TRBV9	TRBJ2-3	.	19	CASSAPPRETSLNTDTQYF	TGTGCCAGCAGCGCCCCCCCACGAGAAACTAGCCTAAACACAGATACGCAGTATTTT
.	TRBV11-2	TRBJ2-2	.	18	CASSLRGARDPYAGELFF	TGTGCCAGCAGCTTACGGGGGGCGCGGGACCCCTACGCCGGGGAGCTGTTTTTT
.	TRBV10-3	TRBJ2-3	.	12	CAISLGRDTQYF	TGTGCCATCAGCCTCGGGAGAGATACGCAGTATTTT
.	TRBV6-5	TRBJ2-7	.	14	CASSPGFTSVEQYF	TGTGCCAGCAGTCCGGGGTTCACTTCGGTCGAGCAGTACTTC
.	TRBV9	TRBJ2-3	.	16	CASSGSVADFTDTQYF	TGTGCCAGCAGCGGCTCGGTCGCGGATTTCACAGATACGCAGTATTTT
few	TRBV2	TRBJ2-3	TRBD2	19	CASSELGLAGASGTDTQYF	TGTGCCAGCAGTGAACTTGGACTAGCGGGAGCGTCGGGCACAGATACGCAGTATTTT
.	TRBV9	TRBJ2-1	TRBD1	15	CASSDRDRLYNEQFF	TGTGCCAGCAGCGACCGGGACAGACTATACAATGAGCAGTTCTTC
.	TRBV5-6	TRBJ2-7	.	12	CASSLGFSEQYF	TGTGCCAGCAGCTTGGGATTTAGCGAGCAGTACTTC
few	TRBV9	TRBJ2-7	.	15	CASSVSSAYTYEQYF	TGTGCCAGCAGCGTATCTAGCGCCTATACCTACGAGCAGTACTTC
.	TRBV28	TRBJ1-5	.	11	CASTSNQPQHF	TGTGCCAGCACGAGCAATCAGCCCCAGCATTTT
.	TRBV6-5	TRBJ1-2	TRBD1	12	CASSRGGFGYTF	TGTGCCAGCAGTCGAGGGGGCTTTGGCTACACCTTC
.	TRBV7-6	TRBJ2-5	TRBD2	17	CASSSPGGLINGGTQYF	TGTGCCAGCAGCTCGCCGGGGGGACTTATTAATGGCGGGACCCAGTACTTC
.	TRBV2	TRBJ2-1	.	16	CASSVSRQSSYNEQFF	TGTGCCAGCAGTGTGTCCCGACAGAGCTCCTACAATGAGCAGTTCTTC
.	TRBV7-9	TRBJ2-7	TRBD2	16	CASSLVLGGPGYEQYF	TGTGCCAGCAGCTTAGTTTTGGGAGGGCCGGGGTACGAGCAGTACTTC
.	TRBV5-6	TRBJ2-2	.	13	CASSSANTGELFF	TGTGCCAGCAGTTCCGCGAACACCGGGGAGCTGTTTTTT
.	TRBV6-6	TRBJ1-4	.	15	CASSYAGPGAEKLFF	TGTGCCAGCAGTTACGCGGGGCCAGGAGCCGAAAAACTGTTTTTT
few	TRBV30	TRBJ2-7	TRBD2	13	CAWRLAGSYEQYF	TGTGCCTGGCGACTAGCGGGAAGCTACGAGCAGTACTTC
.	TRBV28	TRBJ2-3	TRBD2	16	CASSLVAGVSTDTQYF	TGTGCCAGCAGTTTAGTGGCGGGAGTGAGCACAGATACGCAGTATTTT
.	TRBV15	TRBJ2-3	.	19	CATSRDSSGQYNSTDTQYF	TGTGCCACCAGCAGAGACAGTTCGGGTCAGTATAATAGCACAGATACGCAGTATTTT
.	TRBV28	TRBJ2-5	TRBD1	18	CASSPWTGGTDLEETQYF	TGTGCCAGCAGTCCGTGGACAGGCGGTACTGACTTAGAGGAGACCCAGTACTTC
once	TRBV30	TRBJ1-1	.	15	CAWSADRRSNTEAFF	TGTGCCTGGAGTGCTGACAGGAGGAGCAACACTGAAGCTTTCTTT
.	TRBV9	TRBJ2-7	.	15	CASSVGGSTGYEQYF	TGTGCCAGCAGCGTAGGGGGCTCCACTGGTTACGAGCAGTACTTC
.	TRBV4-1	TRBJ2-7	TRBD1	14	CASSPRDSFGEQYF	TGCGCCAGCAGCCCTCGGGACAGCTTCGGCGAGCAGTACTTC
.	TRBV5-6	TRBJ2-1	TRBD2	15	CASSPGGAGDNEQFF	TGTGCCAGCAGCCCGGGGGGGGCGGGAGACAATGAGCAGTTCTTC
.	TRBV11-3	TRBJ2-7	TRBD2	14	CASSTSGTSYEQYF	TGTGCCAGCAGCACCTCCGGGACTAGTTACGAGCAGTACTTC
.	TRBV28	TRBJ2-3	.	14	CASSFPRGTDTQYF	TGTGCCAGCAGTTTCCCCAGGGGCACAGATACGCAGTATTTT
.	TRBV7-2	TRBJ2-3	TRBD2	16	CASSPGLAGNSDTQYF	TGTGCCAGCAGCCCGGGACTAGCGGGAAACTCTGATACGCAGTATTTT
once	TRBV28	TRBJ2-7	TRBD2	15	CASRSPREDSYEQYF	TGTGCCAGCAGATCTCCCCGGGAGGACTCGTACGAGCAGTACTTC